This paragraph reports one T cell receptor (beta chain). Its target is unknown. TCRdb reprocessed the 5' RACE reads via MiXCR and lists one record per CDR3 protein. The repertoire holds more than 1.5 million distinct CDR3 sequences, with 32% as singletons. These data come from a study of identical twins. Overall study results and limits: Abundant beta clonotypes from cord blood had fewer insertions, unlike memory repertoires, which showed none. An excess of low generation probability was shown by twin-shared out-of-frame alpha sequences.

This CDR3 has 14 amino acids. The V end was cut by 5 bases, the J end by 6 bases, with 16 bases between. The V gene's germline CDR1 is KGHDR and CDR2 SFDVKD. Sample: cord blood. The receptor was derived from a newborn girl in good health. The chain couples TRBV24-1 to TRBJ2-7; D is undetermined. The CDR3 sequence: CATSASGLIAEQYF. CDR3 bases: TGTGCCACCAGTGCTTCGGGCCTCATCGCCGAGCAGTACTTC.